These T cell receptor beta chains were read from a single sample in a study of cytomegalovirus exposure and HLA in healthy donors. Measured with immunoSEQ multiplex PCR; TCRdb has only the in-frame clones, and not every one. The profile covers about 140,000 clones, with 60% to 75% appearing a single time and about 7% taken by the ten largest. Input material: PBMCs. Source of these receptors: a young man in good health and CMV-seronegative. Each CDR3 is given with its conserved first and last residue. A D gene is named only where the DNA matches it firmly. Some rows have no size entry. The others give once, few or many, or a class for an expanded clone.

J gene	D gene	clone size	CDR3 length	V gene	CDR3 protein	CDR3 DNA
TRBJ2-7	TRBD1	-	15	TRBV6-1	CASSEQKTGGYEQYF	TGTGCCAGCAGTGAACAGAAGACAGGGGGCTACGAGCAGTACTTC
TRBJ1-2	TRBD1	-	13	TRBV6-5	CASSNTGVYGYTF	TGTGCCAGCAGTAACACAGGGGTCTATGGCTACACCTTC
TRBJ2-7	TRBD1	-	15	TRBV18	CASSLVTGTTSEQYF	TGTGCCAGCTCACTAGTGACAGGGACCACCAGCGAGCAGTACTTC
TRBJ2-6	-	-	14	TRBV5-4	CASNSYSGANGLTF	TGTGCCAGCAACTCCTACTCTGGGGCCAACGGCCTGACTTTC
TRBJ2-3	TRBD1	-	15	TRBV18	CASSPPGQSTDTQYF	TGTGCCAGCTCACCACCGGGACAGAGCACAGATACGCAGTATTTT
TRBJ2-7	TRBD1	-	15	TRBV5-4	CASSGPGQEIYEQYF	TGTGCCAGCAGCGGCCCGGGACAGGAGATCTACGAGCAGTACTTC
TRBJ1-6	TRBD1	-	13	TRBV2	CASAGTGNSPLHF	TGTGCCAGCGCCGGGACAGGAAATTCACCCCTCCACTTT
TRBJ2-5	-	-	13	TRBV6-1	CASSRDTRETQYF	TGTGCCAGCAGTCGGGACACGAGAGAGACCCAGTACTTC
TRBJ2-1	TRBD2	-	15	TRBV30	CAWSWGTSGFNEQFF	TGTGCCTGGAGTTGGGGGACTAGCGGCTTCAATGAGCAGTTCTTC
TRBJ2-1	-	-	14	TRBV30	CAWSVGGSYNEQFF	TGTGCCTGGAGTGTGGGGGGCTCCTACAATGAGCAGTTCTTC
TRBJ1-4	TRBD1	-	13	TRBV2	CASSVDRGEKLFF	TGTGCCAGCAGTGTGGACAGGGGCGAAAAACTGTTTTTT
TRBJ1-1	TRBD1	-	15	TRBV27	CASSEWGTGGPEAFF	TGTGCCAGCAGTGAATGGGGGACAGGGGGCCCTGAAGCTTTCTTT
TRBJ2-3	TRBD2	-	16	TRBV19	CASSINPAGATDTQYF	TGTGCCAGTAGTATAAATCCAGCGGGAGCCACAGATACGCAGTATTTT
TRBJ1-2	TRBD1	-	16	TRBV11-1	CASSPGTGHNNYGYTF	TGTGCCAGCAGCCCCGGGACAGGGCATAATAACTATGGCTACACCTTC
TRBJ2-1	-	-	13	TRBV27	CASSLNRYNEQFF	TGTGCCAGCAGTTTAAACCGGTACAATGAGCAGTTCTTC
TRBJ2-1	-	-	14	TRBV14	CASSQARVEDEQFF	TGTGCCAGCAGCCAAGCGCGAGTGGAGGATGAGCAGTTCTTC
TRBJ1-1	-	-	21	TRBV21-1	CASSKKERTMMGGQGGTEAFF	TGTGCCAGCAGCAAAAAAGAAAGGACGATGATGGGGGGACAGGGGGGCACTGAAGCTTTCTTT
TRBJ2-5	-	-	15	TRBV4-2	CASSPSGPRGETQYF	TGTGCCAGCAGCCCCTCGGGGCCAAGGGGGGAGACCCAGTACTTC
TRBJ1-5	-	few	15	TRBV27	CASSLKSQAGQPQHF	TGTGCCAGCAGTTTAAAAAGTCAGGCGGGCCAGCCCCAGCATTTT
TRBJ1-2	-	few	11	TRBV19	CASIQDGGYTF	TGTGCCAGCATACAGGATGGTGGCTACACCTTC
TRBJ2-2	-	few	15	TRBV4-1	CASSREGVATGELFF	TGCGCCAGCAGCCGCGAGGGGGTGGCCACCGGGGAGCTGTTTTTT
TRBJ2-3	TRBD2	-	19	TRBV2	CASPAATSGRGEGGATQYF	TGTGCCAGCCCCGCCGCGACTAGCGGGAGAGGAGAGGGTGGGGCTACGCAGTATTTT
TRBJ1-1	-	-	17	TRBV5-1	CASMPRPSFPMNTEAFF	TGCGCCAGTATGCCCAGGCCGTCCTTCCCAATGAACACTGAAGCTTTCTTT
TRBJ1-4	-	-	14	TRBV27	CASSNLGDSEKLFF	TGTGCCAGCAGCAACCTGGGTGACAGCGAAAAACTGTTTTTT
TRBJ2-3	TRBD2	-	18	TRBV11-2	CASSLDRSSGGFTDTQYF	TGTGCCAGCAGCTTAGATAGGTCTAGCGGGGGTTTCACAGATACGCAGTATTTT
TRBJ2-4	-	-	12	TRBV30	CAWSVRGDSQYF	TGTGCCTGGAGTGTACGTGGAGACAGTCAGTACTTC
TRBJ2-1	TRBD2	once	14	TRBV10-3	CAISAREWDNEQFF	TGTGCCATCAGTGCGCGGGAGTGGGACAATGAGCAGTTCTTC
TRBJ1-1	-	-	16	TRBV14	CASSQYGQPMNTEAFF	TGTGCCAGCAGCCAATATGGACAACCCATGAACACTGAAGCTTTCTTT
TRBJ1-2	-	-	13	TRBV6-6	CAGSLQERDRYTF	TGTGCCGGCAGTCTACAGGAGAGAGATCGCTACACCTTC
TRBJ1-6	-	-	15	TRBV2	CASRWDTSYNSPLHF	TGTGCCAGCAGGTGGGACACGTCCTATAATTCACCCCTCCACTTT
TRBJ1-2	TRBD1	-	16	TRBV9	CASSVLGEDRANGYTF	TGTGCCAGCAGCGTATTGGGGGAGGACAGGGCCAATGGCTACACCTTC
TRBJ1-6	-	-	14	TRBV30	CAWSGQGNGSPLHF	TGTGCCTGGAGTGGCCAGGGGAACGGGTCACCCCTCCACTTT
TRBJ2-3	-	few	11	TRBV6-5	CASRMADTQYF	TGTGCCAGCAGGATGGCCGATACGCAGTATTTT
TRBJ1-1	TRBD1	-	13	TRBV19	CATFGGGYTEAFF	TGTGCCACCTTCGGAGGGGGCTACACTGAAGCTTTCTTT
TRBJ2-7	TRBD2	-	16	TRBV5-1	CASSFFTSGRAYEQYF	TGCGCCAGCAGCTTTTTTACTAGCGGGAGGGCCTACGAGCAGTACTTC
TRBJ2-3	-	once	14	TRBV5-1	CASSFSRAPDTQYF	TGCGCCAGCAGCTTCAGCAGGGCCCCAGATACGCAGTATTTT
TRBJ1-5	-	-	17	TRBV5-5	CASSLVLGGLTNQPQHF	TGTGCCAGCAGCTTGGTATTGGGAGGACTCACCAATCAGCCCCAGCATTTT
TRBJ1-1	TRBD1	few	14	TRBV25-1	CASQVTGTGGRAFF	TGTGCCAGCCAAGTCACCGGGACAGGGGGAAGAGCTTTCTTT
TRBJ1-1	TRBD1	-	14	TRBV15	CATSIRQGATEAFF	TGTGCCACCAGCATTCGACAGGGGGCGACTGAAGCTTTCTTT
TRBJ1-2	-	few	13	TRBV19	CASSPQVNYGYTF	TGTGCCAGTAGTCCACAGGTGAACTATGGCTACACCTTC
TRBJ1-1	TRBD1	-	14	TRBV28	CASSQGVMNTEAFF	TGTGCCAGCAGTCAGGGGGTCATGAACACTGAAGCTTTCTTT
TRBJ1-2	-	-	15	TRBV5-1	CASSFPGSRNYGYTF	TGCGCCAGCAGCTTCCCCGGGAGTCGAAACTATGGCTACACCTTC
TRBJ2-5	-	-	15	TRBV7-9	CASSLESWYQETQYF	TGTGCCAGCAGCTTAGAGAGTTGGTACCAAGAGACCCAGTACTTC
TRBJ2-2	TRBD1	once	16	TRBV9	CASSARQGPNTGELFF	TGTGCCAGCAGCGCCCGACAGGGCCCGAACACCGGGGAGCTGTTTTTT
TRBJ1-5	-	once	14	TRBV6-6	CASSSVEEGRPQHF	TGTGCCAGCAGTTCGGTCGAGGAGGGTAGGCCCCAGCATTTT
TRBJ1-2	TRBD1	once	11	TRBV6-5	CATRTGAGYTF	TGTGCCACGCGGACAGGGGCTGGCTACACCTTC
TRBJ1-1	-	-	12	TRBV5-1	CASSQVNTEAFF	TGCGCCAGCAGTCAGGTGAACACTGAAGCTTTCTTT
TRBJ2-7	-	-	15	TRBV6-5	CASSYSRPVSYEQYF	TGTGCCAGCAGTTACTCGAGGCCGGTATCCTACGAGCAGTACTTC